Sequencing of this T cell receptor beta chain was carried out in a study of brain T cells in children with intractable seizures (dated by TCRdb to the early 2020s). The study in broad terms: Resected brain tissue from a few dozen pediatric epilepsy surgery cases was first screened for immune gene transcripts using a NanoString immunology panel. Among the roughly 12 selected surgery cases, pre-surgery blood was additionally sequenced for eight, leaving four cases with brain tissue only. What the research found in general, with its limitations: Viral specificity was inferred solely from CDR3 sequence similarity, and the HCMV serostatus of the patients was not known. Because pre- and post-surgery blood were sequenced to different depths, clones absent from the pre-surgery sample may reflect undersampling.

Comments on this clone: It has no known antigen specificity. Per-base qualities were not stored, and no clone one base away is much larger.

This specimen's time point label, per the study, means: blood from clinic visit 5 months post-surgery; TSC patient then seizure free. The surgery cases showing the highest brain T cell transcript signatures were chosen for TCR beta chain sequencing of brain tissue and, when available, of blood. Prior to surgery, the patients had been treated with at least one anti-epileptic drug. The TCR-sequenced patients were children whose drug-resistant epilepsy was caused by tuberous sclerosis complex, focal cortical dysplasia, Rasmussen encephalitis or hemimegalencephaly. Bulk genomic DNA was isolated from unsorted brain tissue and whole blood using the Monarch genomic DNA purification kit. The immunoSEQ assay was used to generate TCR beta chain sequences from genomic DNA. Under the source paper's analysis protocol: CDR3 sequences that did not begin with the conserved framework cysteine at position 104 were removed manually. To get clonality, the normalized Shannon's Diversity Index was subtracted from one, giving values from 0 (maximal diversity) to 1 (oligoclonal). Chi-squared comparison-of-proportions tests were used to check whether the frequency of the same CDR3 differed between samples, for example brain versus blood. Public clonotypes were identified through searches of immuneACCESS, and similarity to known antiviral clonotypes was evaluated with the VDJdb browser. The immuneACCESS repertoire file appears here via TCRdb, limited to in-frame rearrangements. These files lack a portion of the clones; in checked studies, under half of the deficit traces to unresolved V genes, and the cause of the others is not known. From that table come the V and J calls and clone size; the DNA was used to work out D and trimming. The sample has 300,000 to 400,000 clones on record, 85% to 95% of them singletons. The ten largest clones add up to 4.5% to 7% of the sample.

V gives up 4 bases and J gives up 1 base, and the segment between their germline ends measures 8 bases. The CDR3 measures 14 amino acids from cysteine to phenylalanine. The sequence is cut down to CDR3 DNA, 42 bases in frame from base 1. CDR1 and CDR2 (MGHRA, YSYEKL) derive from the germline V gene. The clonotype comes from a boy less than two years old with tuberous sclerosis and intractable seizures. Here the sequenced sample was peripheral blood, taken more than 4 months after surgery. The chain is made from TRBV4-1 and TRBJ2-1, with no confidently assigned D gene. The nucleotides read TGCGCCAGCAGCCCCACGGAGTCCTACAATGAGCAGTTCTTC. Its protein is CASSPTESYNEQFF.